The clone carrying this T cell receptor (beta chain) showed up many times. The data were taken from a study of Graves' ophthalmopathy and Graves' hyperthyroidism. Amplified TCR beta CDR3 regions were obtained using RNA transcripts as template. Second-round multiplex PCR came after a first-round RT-PCR that employed HTBI primers. TCRdb used MiXCR to reprocess the multiplex PCR reads, holding one entry per CDR3 protein. This repertoire shows about 740,000 distinct CDR3 sequences, 40% found once; its top ten account for 44%. Clinical symptoms, serum thyroxine, TRAb, thyroid ultrasound and orbital computed tomography formed the basis of diagnosis. Germline CDR1 and CDR2: SGDLS and YYNGEE. V lost 0 bases and J lost 4; bases outside the gene matches: 2. This CDR3 is 14 amino acids long.

The chain uses TRBV9 and TRBJ2-5; 8 bases match TRBD2. Sequenced material: peripheral blood. The clonotype was recovered from an adult man with Graves' ophthalmopathy. CDR3 in DNA: TGTGCCAGCAGCGTAGCTCGGGGGGGAGAGACCCAGTACTTC. Protein product: CASSVARGGETQYF.